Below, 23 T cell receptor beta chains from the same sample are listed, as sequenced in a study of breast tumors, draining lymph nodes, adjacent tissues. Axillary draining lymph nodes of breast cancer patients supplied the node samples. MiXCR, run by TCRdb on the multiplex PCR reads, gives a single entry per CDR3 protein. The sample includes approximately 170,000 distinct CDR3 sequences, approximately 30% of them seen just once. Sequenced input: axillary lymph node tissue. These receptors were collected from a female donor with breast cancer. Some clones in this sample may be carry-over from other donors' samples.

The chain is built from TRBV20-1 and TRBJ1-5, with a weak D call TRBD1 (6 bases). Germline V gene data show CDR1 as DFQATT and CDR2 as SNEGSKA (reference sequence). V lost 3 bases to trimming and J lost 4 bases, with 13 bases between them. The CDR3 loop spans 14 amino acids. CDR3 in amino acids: CSARNRDTNQPQHF. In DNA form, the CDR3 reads TGCAGTGCTAGGAACAGGGACACAAATCAGCCCCAGCATTTT.

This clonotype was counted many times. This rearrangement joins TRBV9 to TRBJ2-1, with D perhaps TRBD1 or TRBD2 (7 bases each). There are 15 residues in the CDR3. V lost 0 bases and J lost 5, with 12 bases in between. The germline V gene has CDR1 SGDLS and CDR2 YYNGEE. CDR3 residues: CASSVAGGQNNEQFF. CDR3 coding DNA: TGTGCCAGCAGCGTAGCGGGGGGACAGAACAATGAGCAGTTCTTC.

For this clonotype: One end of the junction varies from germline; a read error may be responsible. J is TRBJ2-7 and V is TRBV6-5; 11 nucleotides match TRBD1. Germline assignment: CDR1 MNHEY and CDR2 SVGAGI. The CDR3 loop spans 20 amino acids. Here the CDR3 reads CASSHSPADRGRLRLYEQYF. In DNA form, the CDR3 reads TGTGCCAGCAGTCACTCCCCCGCGGACAGGGGGCGCCTCCGACTATACGAGCAGTACTTC.

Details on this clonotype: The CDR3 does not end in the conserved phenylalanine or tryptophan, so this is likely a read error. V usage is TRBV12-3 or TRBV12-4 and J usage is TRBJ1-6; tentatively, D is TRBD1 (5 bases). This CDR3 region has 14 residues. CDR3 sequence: CASSPDSLGSPLHL. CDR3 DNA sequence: TGTGCTAGCAGTCCCGACAGCCTCGGCTCACCCCTCCACCTT.

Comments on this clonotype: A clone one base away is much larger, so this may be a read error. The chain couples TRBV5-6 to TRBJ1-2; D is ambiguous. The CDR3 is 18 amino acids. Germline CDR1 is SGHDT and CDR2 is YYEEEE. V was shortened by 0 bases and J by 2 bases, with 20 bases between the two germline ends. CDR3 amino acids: CASSLVGPAAEGNYGYTF. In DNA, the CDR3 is TGTGCCAGCAGCTTGGTGGGCCCAGCGGCAGAAGGAAACTATGGCTACACCTTC. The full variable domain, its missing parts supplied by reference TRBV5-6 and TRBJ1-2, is DAGVTQSPTHLIKTRGQQVTLRCSPKSGHDTVSWYQQALGQGPQFIFQYYEEEERQRGNFPDRFSGHQFPNYSSELNVNALLLGDSALYLCASSLVGPAAEGNYGYTFGSGTRLTVV.

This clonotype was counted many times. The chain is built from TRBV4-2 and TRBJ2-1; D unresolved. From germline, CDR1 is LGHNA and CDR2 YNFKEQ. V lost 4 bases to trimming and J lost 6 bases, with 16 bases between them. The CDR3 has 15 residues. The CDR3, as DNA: TGTGCCAGCAGCCGCAACCAGTTTACGGGCAATGAGCAGTTCTTC. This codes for CASSRNQFTGNEQFF.

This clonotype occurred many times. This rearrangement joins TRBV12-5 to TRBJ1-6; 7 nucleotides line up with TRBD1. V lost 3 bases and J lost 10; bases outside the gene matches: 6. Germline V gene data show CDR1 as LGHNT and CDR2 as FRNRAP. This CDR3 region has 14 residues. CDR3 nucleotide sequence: TGTGCTAGTGGTTTTCAGGGGGTCGGGTCACCCCTCCACTTT. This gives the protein CASGFQGVGSPLHF.

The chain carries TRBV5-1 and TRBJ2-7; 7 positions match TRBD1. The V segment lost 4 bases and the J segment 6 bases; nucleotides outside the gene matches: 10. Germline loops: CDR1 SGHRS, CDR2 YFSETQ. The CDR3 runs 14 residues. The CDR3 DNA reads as TGCGCCAGCAGCCGGGGACAGCTAGTGGGCGAGCAGTACTTC. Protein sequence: CASSRGQLVGEQYF.

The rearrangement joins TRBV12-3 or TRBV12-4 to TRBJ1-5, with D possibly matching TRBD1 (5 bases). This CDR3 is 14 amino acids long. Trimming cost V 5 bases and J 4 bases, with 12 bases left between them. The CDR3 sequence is CASSLGLMNQPQHF. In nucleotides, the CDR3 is TGTGCCAGCAGTCTGGGACTCATGAATCAGCCCCAGCATTTT.

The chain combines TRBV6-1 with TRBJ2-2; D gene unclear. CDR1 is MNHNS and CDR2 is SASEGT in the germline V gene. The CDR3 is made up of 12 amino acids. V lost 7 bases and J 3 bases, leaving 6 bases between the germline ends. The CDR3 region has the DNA TGTGCCAGCACTAGGCACACCGGGGAGCTGTTTTTT. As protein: CASTRHTGELFF.

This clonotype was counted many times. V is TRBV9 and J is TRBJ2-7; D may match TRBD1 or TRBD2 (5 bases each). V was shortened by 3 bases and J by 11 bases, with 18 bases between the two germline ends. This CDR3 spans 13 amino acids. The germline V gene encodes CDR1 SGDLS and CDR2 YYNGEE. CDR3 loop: CASSAGTTPPEYF. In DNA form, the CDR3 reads TGTGCCAGCAGCGCCGGGACCACTCCCCCGGAGTACTTC.

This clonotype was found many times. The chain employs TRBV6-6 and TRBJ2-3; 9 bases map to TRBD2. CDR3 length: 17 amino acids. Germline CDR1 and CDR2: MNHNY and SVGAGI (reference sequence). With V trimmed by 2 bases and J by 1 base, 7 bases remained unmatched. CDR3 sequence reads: CASSYPRAGGRTDTQYF. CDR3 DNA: TGTGCCAGCAGTTACCCAAGGGCGGGGGGGCGCACAGATACGCAGTATTTT.

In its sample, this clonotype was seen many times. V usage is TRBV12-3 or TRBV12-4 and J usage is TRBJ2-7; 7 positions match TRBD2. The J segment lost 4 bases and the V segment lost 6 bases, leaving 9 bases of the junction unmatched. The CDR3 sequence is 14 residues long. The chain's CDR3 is CASRAGPGGYEQYF. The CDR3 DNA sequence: TGTGCCAGCAGGGCCGGGCCGGGGGGATACGAGCAGTACTTC.

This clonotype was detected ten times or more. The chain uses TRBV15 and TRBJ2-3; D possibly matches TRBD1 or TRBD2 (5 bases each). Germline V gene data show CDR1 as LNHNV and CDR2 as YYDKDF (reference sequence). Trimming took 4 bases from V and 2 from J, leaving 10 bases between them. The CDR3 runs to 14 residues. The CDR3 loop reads CATSKGPFTDTQYF. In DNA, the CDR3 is TGTGCCACCAGCAAGGGACCCTTCACAGATACGCAGTATTTT.

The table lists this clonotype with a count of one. The DNA for the CDR3 is TGTGCCAGCAGCTTAGAGTCAAGGGGGAGAGAGACCCAGTACTTC. Protein product: CASSLESRGRETQYF. The V gene is TRBV11-2, the J gene TRBJ2-5, with a tentative D call TRBD1 (6 bases). The V gene lost 0 bases and the J gene lost 4 bases, with 12 bases spanning the gap. The CDR3 runs 15 residues. Germline CDR1 is SGHAT and CDR2 is FQNNGV.

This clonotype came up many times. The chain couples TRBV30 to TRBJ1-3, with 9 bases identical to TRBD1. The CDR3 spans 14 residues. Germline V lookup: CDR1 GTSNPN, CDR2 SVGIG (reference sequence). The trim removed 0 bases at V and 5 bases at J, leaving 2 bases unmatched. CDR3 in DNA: TGTGCCTGGAGTGTACAGGGGGCGCGAAACACCATATATTTT. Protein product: CAWSVQGARNTIYF.

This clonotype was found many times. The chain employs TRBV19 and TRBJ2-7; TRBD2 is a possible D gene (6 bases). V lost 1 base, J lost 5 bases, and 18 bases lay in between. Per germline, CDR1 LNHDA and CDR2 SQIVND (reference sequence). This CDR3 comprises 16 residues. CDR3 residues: CASSIAGSGVVDEQYF. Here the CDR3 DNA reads TGTGCCAGTAGTATAGCGGGATCGGGGGTAGTGGACGAGCAGTACTTC.

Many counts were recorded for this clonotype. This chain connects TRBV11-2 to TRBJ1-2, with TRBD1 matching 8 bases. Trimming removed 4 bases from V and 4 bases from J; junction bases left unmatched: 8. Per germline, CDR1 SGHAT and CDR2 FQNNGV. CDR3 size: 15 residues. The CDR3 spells CASSSEQGAAYGYTF. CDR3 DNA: TGTGCCAGCAGCTCCGAGCAGGGGGCGGCCTATGGCTACACCTTC.

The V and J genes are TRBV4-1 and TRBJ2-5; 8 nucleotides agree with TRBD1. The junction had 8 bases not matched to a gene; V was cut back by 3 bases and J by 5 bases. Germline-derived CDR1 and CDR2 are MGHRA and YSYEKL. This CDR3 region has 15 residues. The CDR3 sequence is CASSHRTGLGETQYF. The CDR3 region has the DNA TGCGCCAGCAGCCATAGGACAGGGTTAGGGGAGACCCAGTACTTC.

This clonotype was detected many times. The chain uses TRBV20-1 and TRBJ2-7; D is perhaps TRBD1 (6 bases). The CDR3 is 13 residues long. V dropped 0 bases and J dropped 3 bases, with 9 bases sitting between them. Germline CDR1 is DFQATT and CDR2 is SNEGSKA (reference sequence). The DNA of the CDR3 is TGCAGTGCTAGAGATTTCAGGGGCTACGAGCAGTACTTC. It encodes CSARDFRGYEQYF.

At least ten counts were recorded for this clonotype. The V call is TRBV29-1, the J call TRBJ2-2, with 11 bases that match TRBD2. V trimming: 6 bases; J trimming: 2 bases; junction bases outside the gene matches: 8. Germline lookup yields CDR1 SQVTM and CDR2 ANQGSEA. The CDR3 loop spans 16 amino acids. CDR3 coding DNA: TGCAGCGTGGTTTTACTAGCGGGGGAAAACACCGGGGAGCTGTTTTTT. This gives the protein CSVVLLAGENTGELFF.

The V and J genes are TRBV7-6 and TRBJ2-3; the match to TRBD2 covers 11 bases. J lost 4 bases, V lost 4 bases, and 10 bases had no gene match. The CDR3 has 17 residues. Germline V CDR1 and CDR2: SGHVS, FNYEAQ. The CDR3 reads CASSSTLTSGNPDTQYF. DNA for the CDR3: TGTGCCAGCAGCTCAACGCTGACTAGCGGGAACCCAGATACGCAGTATTTT.

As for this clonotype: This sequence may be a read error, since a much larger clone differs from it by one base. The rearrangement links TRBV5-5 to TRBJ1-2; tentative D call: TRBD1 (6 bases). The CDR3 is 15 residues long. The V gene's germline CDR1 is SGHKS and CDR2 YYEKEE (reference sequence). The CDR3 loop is CASSTRTGPAGGSTF. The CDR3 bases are TGTGCCAGCAGCACGAGAACAGGCCCAGCTGGGGGCTCCACCTTC.